Presented here are 2 T cell receptor beta chains from one specimen sequenced in a study of long-term antiretroviral therapy in people with HIV. The immunoSEQ assay was v3.0, run at survey level. Measured with immunoSEQ multiplex PCR; TCRdb has only the in-frame clones, and not every one. The sample includes about 16,000 clones, just over 85% of them seen just once. Sequencing used unsorted PBMCs, obtained 2.3 years before starting antiretroviral therapy. All receptors come from a woman in her twenties or thirties with HIV.

The V and J genes are TRBV5-1 and TRBJ1-5; possible D gene TRBD1, 5 bases. Germline CDR1 is SGHRS and CDR2 is YFSETQ. V was shortened by 4 bases and J by 0 bases, with 14 bases between the two germline ends. This CDR3 contains 16 residues. DNA of the CDR3: TGCGCCAGCAGCCCGCGGCCGGGGGATAGCAATCAGCCCCAGCATTTT. Its protein is CASSPRPGDSNQPQHF.

The sample holds a few counts of this clone. The V and J genes are TRBV5-4 and TRBJ1-2, with TRBD1 identical over 7 bases. The CDR3 loop spans 16 amino acids. The germline gives CDR1 SGHNT, CDR2 YYREEE (reference sequence). Trimming removed 0 bases from V and 4 bases from J; junction bases left unmatched: 9. CDR3 nucleotide sequence: TGTGCCAGCAGCTTGGCCCGACAGGGAGTTACCTATGGCTACACCTTC. Residues: CASSLARQGVTYGYTF.